This T cell receptor (beta chain) was recovered during a study of T cells in Graves' hyperthyroidism and ophthalmopathy. TCR beta CDR3 regions were amplified from RNA transcripts. Using the HTBI primer set, a first-round RT-PCR was run on the TCR CDR3. One entry per CDR3 protein, called by TCRdb with MiXCR from the multiplex PCR reads. The sample holds 300,000 or so distinct CDR3 sequences, around a sixth seen once. Germline assignment: CDR1 SGHAT and CDR2 FQDESV (reference sequence). The CDR3 extends over 13 amino acids. V gave up 5 bases and J gave up 7 bases; unmatched junction bases: 5. This clonotype was counted at least ten times.

The gene calls are TRBV11-1 and TRBJ1-5, with 7 bases identical to TRBD1. The sequenced sample was blood. The receptor's source is a woman aged 50 to 60 with Graves' hyperthyroidism. In DNA form, the CDR3 reads TGTGCCAGCAGCATAGACAGGGACCAGCCCCAGCATTTT. It is translated as CASSIDRDQPQHF.